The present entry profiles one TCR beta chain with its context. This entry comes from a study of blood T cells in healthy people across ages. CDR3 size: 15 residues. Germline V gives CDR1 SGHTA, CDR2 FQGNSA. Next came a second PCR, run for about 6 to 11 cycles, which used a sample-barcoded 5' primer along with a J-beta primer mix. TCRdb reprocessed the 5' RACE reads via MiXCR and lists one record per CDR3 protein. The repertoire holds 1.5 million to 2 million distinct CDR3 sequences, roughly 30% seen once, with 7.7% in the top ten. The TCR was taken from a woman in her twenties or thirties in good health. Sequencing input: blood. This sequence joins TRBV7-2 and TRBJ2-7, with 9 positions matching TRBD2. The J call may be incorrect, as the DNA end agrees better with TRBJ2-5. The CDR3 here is CASSSEGLASETQYF. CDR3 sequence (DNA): TGTGCCAGCAGCTCAGAAGGACTAGCGAGCGAGACCCAGTACTTC.